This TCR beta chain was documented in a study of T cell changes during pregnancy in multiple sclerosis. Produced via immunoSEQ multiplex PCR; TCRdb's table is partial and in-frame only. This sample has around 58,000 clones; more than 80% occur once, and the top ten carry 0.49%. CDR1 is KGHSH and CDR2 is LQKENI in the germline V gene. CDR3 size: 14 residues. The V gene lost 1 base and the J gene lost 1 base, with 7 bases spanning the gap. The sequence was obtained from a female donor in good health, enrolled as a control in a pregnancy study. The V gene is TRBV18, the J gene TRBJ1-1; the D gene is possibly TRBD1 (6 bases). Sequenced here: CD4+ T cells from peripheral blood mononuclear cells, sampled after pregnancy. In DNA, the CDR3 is TGTGCCAGCTCACCACGGGACAAGAACACTGAAGCTTTCTTT. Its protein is CASSPRDKNTEAFF.